This TCR beta chain was retrieved from a study of T-cell reconstitution after alpha-beta-depleted transplantation in children. Study-level findings and limits: About two months after transplant, alpha-beta T cells reportedly came from several hundred expanded graft clones. There were some patients whose high TCRbeta diversity at day 60 came from surviving recipient T cells and thymic progenitors. Counts and diversity of T cells one year after transplant came mostly from newly produced T cells.

A note on this clonotype: The target antigen is unknown.

Germline-derived CDR1 and CDR2 are SGHTA and FQGNSA. J was trimmed by 0 bases and V by 0 bases; bases with no gene match: 11. This CDR3 has 19 residues. This sample's TCRbeta library carried unique molecular identifier barcodes. TCRdb used MiXCR to reprocess the PCR reads, holding one entry per CDR3 protein. The data hold fewer than 550,000 distinct CDR3 sequences, with 11% observed a single time. Sequencing was performed on PBMCs, mostly from graft donor cells, taken 180 days after TCRalphabeta/CD19-depleted stem cell transplant. The chain is built from TRBV7-2 and TRBJ2-1, with 7 bases that match TRBD2. The TCR was taken from a female patient aged 2-9 years who had a stem cell transplant for aplastic anemia, so the T cells may come from the graft donor. The CDR3 loop reads CASSLARGGSRSSYNEQFF. In DNA form, the CDR3 reads TGTGCCAGCAGCTTAGCGCGGGGCGGGAGTCGAAGCTCCTACAATGAGCAGTTCTTC.